A single sample gave rise to the 27 T cell receptor beta chains below, sequenced in a study of blood T cells in healthy people across ages. PCR was performed a second time for about 7 to 11 cycles using a sample-barcoded 5' primer and a J-beta primer mix. TCRdb re-derived calls from the 5' RACE reads in MiXCR, one entry per CDR3 protein. The sample yields approximately 780,000 distinct CDR3 sequences, roughly 24% seen once. The data also belong to a second study, concerning T cells of mothers and their children.

Sequencing was carried out using blood. These receptor sequences come from a boy aged 5-17 years in good health.

Concerning this clonotype: At one end the junction does not follow the germline gene, possibly because of a read error. CDR3 sequence reads: CASPPQGQGTQPQHF. Here the CDR3 DNA reads TGTGCCAGCCCACCACAGGGACAGGGGACCCAGCCCCAGCATTTT. The V gene is TRBV18, the J gene TRBJ1-5; the match to TRBD1 covers 10 bases. CDR1 KGHSH and CDR2 LQKENI come from the germline V gene. This CDR3 is 15 amino acids long.

This clonotype turned up a few times. The CDR3 DNA reads TGCGCCAGCACCTACGGGACAGGGGCCCTCAATGAGCAGTTCTTC. Amino acid sequence: CASTYGTGALNEQFF. The genes are TRBV5-1 and TRBJ2-1, with 10 bases that match TRBD1. The CDR3 sequence is 15 residues long. V shed 6 bases, J shed 6 bases, and the junction held 9 bases outside the gene matches. Germline V gene sequence: CDR1 SGHRS, CDR2 YFSETQ.

This rearrangement joins TRBV10-3 to TRBJ2-7, with TRBD1 matching over 8 bases. V trimming: 5 bases; J trimming: 3 bases; junction bases outside the gene matches: 6. The germline V gene encodes CDR1 ENHRY and CDR2 SYGVKD. The CDR3 spans 14 residues. The CDR3, as DNA: TGTGCCATCAGTCCCGGGACAGGCTACTACGAGCAGTACTTC. Translating gives CAISPGTGYYEQYF.

The chain recombines TRBV5-1 with TRBJ1-5; possible D gene TRBD1, 6 bases. V lost 1 base and J lost 3, with 8 bases in between. From germline, CDR1 is SGHRS and CDR2 YFSETQ. The CDR3 is 14 amino acids. The DNA of the CDR3 is TGCGCCAGCAGCTTGACAGGGTTCAATCAGCCCCAGCATTTT. It codes for CASSLTGFNQPQHF.

This chain connects TRBV29-1 to TRBJ2-5; D is perhaps TRBD2 (7 bases). The last part of the DNA fits TRBJ2-7 better; the J call may be wrong. The V gene's germline CDR1 is SQVTM and CDR2 ANQGSEA. This CDR3 spans 14 amino acids. The CDR3 reads CSALGAGDSYEQYF. For the CDR3, the DNA is TGCAGCGCCCTGGGGGCGGGGGACTCCTACGAGCAGTACTTC.

With regard to this clonotype: The junction does not match germline at one end; this may be a read error. The chain couples TRBV28 to TRBJ1-6, with a possible D match to TRBD1 (5 bases). The CDR3 totals 14 residues. Germline CDR1 and CDR2: MDHEN and SYDVKM. The chain's CDR3 is CASSPGLGDSALHF. The CDR3, as DNA: TGTGCCAGCAGTCCGGGACTGGGAGATTCAGCCCTCCACTTT.

This clonotype was recorded a few times. The V gene is TRBV7-3, the J gene TRBJ2-1; 7 bases match TRBD2. The V gene end was trimmed by 8 bases and the J gene end by 4 bases; junction bases not matched to a gene: 14. The CDR3 consists of 16 residues. Germline assignment: CDR1 SGHTA and CDR2 FQGTGA. The DNA of the CDR3 is TGTGCCAGCGGCCCTACCAGCGGGGAGCTATACAATGAGCAGTTCTTC. It codes for CASGPTSGELYNEQFF. Supplemented by reference TRBV7-3 and TRBJ2-1, the full variable domain reads GAGVSQTPSNKVTEKGKYVELRCDPISGHTALYWYRQSLGQGPEFLIYFQGTGAADDSGLPNDRFFAVRPEGSVSTLKIQRTERGDSAVYLCASGPTSGELYNEQFFGPGTRLTVL.

This clonotype was seen a few times. The rearrangement links TRBV9 to TRBJ1-6, with 9 nucleotides matching TRBD1. The junction had 6 bases not matched to a gene; V was cut back by 4 bases and J by 7 bases. This CDR3 spans 15 amino acids. Germline V gives CDR1 SGDLS, CDR2 YYNGEE. CDR3 DNA: TGTGCCAGCAGCCCTTGGGACAGGGCAAATTCACCCCTCCACTTT. Its protein product is CASSPWDRANSPLHF.

In this sample, this clonotype turned up a few times. The rearrangement links TRBV6-1 to TRBJ2-5; no definite D call. V was cut by 3 bases and J by 1 base, with 18 bases left in between. The CDR3 totals 17 residues. Germline CDR1 is MNHNS and CDR2 is SASEGT. This CDR3 reads CASSDGEGWSAQETQYF. Here the CDR3 DNA reads TGTGCCAGCAGTGACGGCGAAGGCTGGTCGGCCCAAGAGACCCAGTACTTC.

This clonotype was seen a handful of times. This sequence joins TRBV12-3 or TRBV12-4 and TRBJ1-1, with 9 bases that match TRBD1. The ends lost 4 bases at V and 4 bases at J; junction bases unmatched: 7. This CDR3 is 15 amino acids long. The CDR3 loop reads CASSSPGTGITEAFF. As DNA, the CDR3 is TGTGCCAGCAGTTCGCCCGGGACAGGGATCACTGAAGCTTTCTTT.

The CDR3 loop is CAWSGLAGFSGANVLTF. The CDR3 nucleotides read TGTGCCTGGAGTGGGCTAGCGGGGTTCTCTGGGGCCAACGTCCTGACTTTC. This chain links TRBV30 with TRBJ2-6, with 9 nucleotides matching TRBD2. Per the germline V gene, CDR1 is GTSNPN and CDR2 is SVGIG (reference sequence). This CDR3 spans 17 amino acids. Trimming cost V 1 base and J 0 bases; bases outside gene matches: 4.

This clonotype has a handful of counts. This chain links TRBV20-1 with TRBJ2-3; the match to TRBD2 covers 8 bases. The germline CDR1 and CDR2 sequences are DFQATT and SNEGSKA (reference sequence). CDR3 size: 15 residues. Losses at the gene ends were 3 bases for V and 0 bases for J; bases not matched to a gene: 5. In DNA, the CDR3 is TGCAGTGCTAGTTCGGTAGCGGGGAGCACAGATACGCAGTATTTT. This codes for CSASSVAGSTDTQYF.

The CDR3 coding sequence is TGTGCCAGCAGCATATCCGGGACAGGGGACAATGAGCAGTTCTTC. Amino acids: CASSISGTGDNEQFF. The chain uses TRBV11-2 and TRBJ2-1, with 10 bases aligning to TRBD1. Germline CDR1 and CDR2: SGHAT and FQNNGV. The CDR3 contains 15 residues. The J segment lost 5 bases and the V segment lost 5 bases, leaving 6 bases of the junction unmatched.

The rearrangement joins TRBV4-1 to TRBJ2-7; 7 bases agree with TRBD1. Germline-derived CDR1 and CDR2 are MGHRA and YSYEKL. V dropped 4 bases and J dropped 5; count of bases not matched to a gene: 11. The CDR3 has 15 residues. The CDR3 loop is CASSPVTGSRNEQYF. The CDR3 bases are TGCGCCAGCAGCCCCGTGACAGGGAGTAGGAACGAGCAGTACTTC.

Here the CDR3 DNA reads TGCAGTGCTAGAGACACAGGGGGGTCAAATGAAAAACTGTTTTTT. This sequence encodes CSARDTGGSNEKLFF. The genes are TRBV20-1 and TRBJ1-4; 8 bases are shared with TRBD1. The germline gives CDR1 DFQATT, CDR2 SNEGSKA (reference sequence). The V segment lost 0 bases and the J segment 5 bases; nucleotides outside the gene matches: 5. The CDR3 runs to 15 residues.

The chain uses TRBV12-3 or TRBV12-4 and TRBJ2-5; perhaps TRBD2 as D (5 bases). Trimming took 4 bases from V and 11 from J, leaving 11 bases between them. The length of the CDR3 is 11 residues. CDR3 nucleotide sequence: TGTGCCAGCAGTTGGATCGGGGAGCAGTACTTC. Protein sequence: CASSWIGEQYF.

Only one count was recorded for this clonotype. CDR3 bases: TGTGCCAGCAGCCCAAGATGGGGGGGCACAGATACGCAGTATTTT. Its protein product is CASSPRWGGTDTQYF. The genes are TRBV3-1 and TRBJ2-3; TRBD2 is a possible D gene (6 bases). Germline V gene data show CDR1 as LGHDT and CDR2 as YNNKEL (reference sequence). The CDR3 length is 15 residues. Deletions cut 4 bases from V and 1 base from J, with 12 bases between.

CDR3 sequence: CASSPRDREYF. The CDR3 bases are TGTGCCAGCAGTCCCCGGGACAGGGAGTACTTC. This sequence joins TRBV6-6 and TRBJ2-5, with 9 bases aligning to TRBD1. This CDR3 region has 11 residues. With 5 bases clipped from V and 12 bases from J, the junction kept 4 bases outside the gene matches. Germline CDR1 reads MNHNY; CDR2 reads SVGAGI (reference sequence).

There are a few counts of this clonotype. The gene calls are TRBV12-5 and TRBJ2-7; D is unclear. This CDR3 contains 13 residues. From germline, CDR1 is LGHNT and CDR2 FRNRAP. V lost 9 bases and J lost 1, with 13 bases in between. CDR3 bases: TGTGCTAGCAAAATGGGTACATCCTACGAGCAGTACTTC. It codes for CASKMGTSYEQYF. The entire variable domain, with the rest obtained from reference TRBV12-5 and TRBJ2-7, is as follows: DARVTQTPRHKVTEMGQEVTMRCQPILGHNTVFWYRQTMMQGLELLAYFRNRAPLDDSGMPKDRFSAEMPDATLATLKIQPSEPRDSAVYFCASKMGTSYEQYFGPGTRLTVT.

This clonotype was counted only a few times. The chain uses TRBV3-1 and TRBJ1-4; no clear D gene. Per germline, CDR1 LGHDT and CDR2 YNNKEL (reference sequence). The CDR3 has 15 residues. V was clipped by 4 bases and J by 7 bases, with 16 bases between them. The CDR3 is CASSPRNKLAEKLFF. In nucleotides, the CDR3 is TGTGCCAGCAGCCCCCGGAATAAGCTTGCTGAAAAACTGTTTTTT.

V usage is TRBV30 and J usage is TRBJ1-6, with D possibly being TRBD1 (5 bases). Germline V gene sequence: CDR1 GTSNPN, CDR2 SVGIG (reference sequence). The CDR3 extends over 17 amino acids. The V gene lost 1 base and the J gene lost 0 bases, with 13 bases spanning the gap. DNA of the CDR3: TGTGCCTGGAGTGGAAGGACACCTAGCTCCTATAATTCACCCCTCCACTTT. This codes for CAWSGRTPSSYNSPLHF.

The table lists this clonotype with many counts. The genes are TRBV13 and TRBJ2-5; D unclear. Germline-derived CDR1 and CDR2 are PRHDT and FYEKMQ (reference sequence). The CDR3 loop spans 16 amino acids. V lost 4 bases to trimming and J lost 0 bases, with 15 bases between them. The DNA for the CDR3 is TGTGCCAGCAGCTCCTCTTTTCACCGGGACCAAGAGACCCAGTACTTC. Protein sequence: CASSSSFHRDQETQYF.

The V and J genes are TRBV5-4 and TRBJ1-5; D is unclear. This CDR3 has 15 amino acids. Trimming shortened V by 1 base and J by 5 bases, and 13 bases separated the two germline ends. Germline values: CDR1 SGHNT, CDR2 YYREEE (reference sequence). CDR3 protein: CASSLQGGQDQPQHF. The CDR3 DNA reads TGTGCCAGCAGCTTGCAAGGAGGGCAGGATCAGCCCCAGCATTTT.

This clonotype has more than one count but fewer than ten. The chain recombines TRBV4-1 with TRBJ1-1; D possibly corresponds to TRBD1 (6 bases). The V gene's germline CDR1 is MGHRA and CDR2 YSYEKL. The CDR3 spans 15 residues. The V end lost 1 base, the J end lost 4 bases, and 13 bases lay between the germline ends. CDR3 DNA: TGCGCCAGCAGCCAAGCTCAGGGGCGGGCCACTGAAGCTTTCTTT. It codes for CASSQAQGRATEAFF.

This sequence joins TRBV12-3 or TRBV12-4 and TRBJ2-5, with 7 bases identical to TRBD2. The CDR3 has 13 amino acids. The ends lost 5 bases at V and 9 bases at J; junction bases unmatched: 9. The CDR3 DNA reads as TGTGCCAGCAGTCTACTAGCGTCCCGGGCCCAGTACTTC. Protein product: CASSLLASRAQYF.

The chain is built from TRBV29-1 and TRBJ1-4; a weak D match, TRBD1 (5 bases). This CDR3 has 15 residues. Trimming left V 0 bases short and J 2 bases short, with 10 bases between. From germline, CDR1 is SQVTM and CDR2 ANQGSEA. The CDR3 bases are TGCAGCGTTGAAGATCGGGGGACTACTAATGAAAAACTGTTTTTT. Its translation is CSVEDRGTTNEKLFF.

This chain links TRBV6-5 with TRBJ2-4; D not certain. Between the trimmed V and J ends, which lost 0 bases and 8 bases, there was a span of 8 bases. The germline gives CDR1 MNHEY, CDR2 SVGAGI. The CDR3 extends over 13 amino acids. In DNA, the CDR3 is TGTGCCAGCAGTTACTCGAGGTCAGACATTCAGTACTTC. This sequence encodes CASSYSRSDIQYF.